Shown below are 29 T cell receptor beta chains from a single sample sequenced in a study of blood T cell repertoires in COVID-19. Repertoires were generated with immunoSEQ multiplex PCR, while TCRdb's copy carries only in-frame clones and drops some. The profile shows 250,000 or so clones, around 87% of them singletons. Sequencing input: PBMCs or T cells enriched from blood (not recorded which). These receptors were taken from a woman between 45 and 65 years old who had recovered from COVID-19.

This chain links TRBV5-1 with TRBJ2-7; D is uncertain. The germline V gene has CDR1 SGHRS and CDR2 YFSETQ. The CDR3 has 11 amino acids. Trimming left V 3 bases short and J 5 bases short, with 6 bases between. CDR3 in amino acids: CASSSADEQYF. In nucleotides, the CDR3 is TGCGCCAGCAGCTCGGCGGACGAGCAGTACTTC.

This chain joins TRBV7-3 and TRBJ2-3; TRBD1 agrees at 7 bases. Germline-derived CDR1 and CDR2 are SGHTA and FQGTGA. The CDR3 spans 15 residues. Trimming cost V 3 bases and J 1 base; bases outside gene matches: 4. The CDR3 region is CASSFHTGGTDTQYF. As DNA, the CDR3 is TGTGCCAGCAGCTTTCACACAGGGGGCACAGATACGCAGTATTTT.

V usage is TRBV28 and J usage is TRBJ1-2; perhaps TRBD1 as D (6 bases). Germline V gives CDR1 MDHEN, CDR2 SYDVKM. Trimming left V 3 bases short and J 13 bases short, with 15 bases between. This CDR3 has 12 residues. The CDR3 DNA sequence: TGTGCCAGCAGTTTTGGACAGTTAGGTCTCACCTTC. Its protein is CASSFGQLGLTF.

J is TRBJ2-6 and V is TRBV29-1; no clear D. V lost 5 bases and J lost 2, with 10 bases in between. Germline-derived CDR1 and CDR2 are SQVTM and ANQGSEA. The CDR3 loop spans 14 amino acids. CDR3 residues: CSVLWATGANVLTF. The CDR3 nucleotides read TGCAGCGTTTTATGGGCAACTGGGGCCAACGTCCTGACTTTC.

In this sample, this clone turned up once. The V gene is TRBV6-5, the J gene TRBJ2-1, with TRBD1 as a possible D gene (6 bases). Per the germline V gene, CDR1 is MNHEY and CDR2 is SVGAGI. The CDR3 is made up of 14 amino acids. The V end was cut by 7 bases, the J end by 6 bases, with 16 bases between. As DNA, the CDR3 is TGTGCCAGCAAGCCCCGGGACATCCTCAATGAGCAGTTCTTC. Protein: CASKPRDILNEQFF.

The chain is built from TRBV5-5 and TRBJ2-1, with 13 positions matching TRBD2. This CDR3 contains 20 residues. V gave up 4 bases and J gave up 0 bases; unmatched junction bases: 13. CDR1 SGHKS and CDR2 YYEKEE come from the germline V gene (reference sequence). CDR3 amino acids: CASSPLPGLAGPSSYNEQFF. The CDR3 nucleotides read TGTGCCAGCAGCCCGTTGCCGGGACTAGCGGGGCCTAGCTCCTACAATGAGCAGTTCTTC.

This clone was observed a few times. V is TRBV9 and J is TRBJ1-6; TRBD1 might be the D (6 bases). V gave up 4 bases and J gave up 6 bases, with 14 bases separating them. There are 15 residues in the CDR3. Germline CDR1 reads SGDLS; CDR2 reads YYNGEE. CDR3 in DNA: TGTGCCAGCAGCTTACAGGGCAGGCTTAATTCACCCCTCCACTTT. It yields the protein CASSLQGRLNSPLHF.

The chain recombines TRBV5-1 with TRBJ2-7; D not certain. Germline V gene data show CDR1 as SGHRS and CDR2 as YFSETQ. The germline V and J ends were trimmed by 3 bases and 0 bases, with 10 bases remaining between them. There are 14 residues in the CDR3. The CDR3: CASSSRSNSYEQYF. The CDR3 DNA is TGCGCCAGCAGCTCACGTTCTAACTCCTACGAGCAGTACTTC.

In DNA form, the CDR3 reads TGTGCCAGCAAAGCTAGCGGGGTCGTCGAGACCCAGTACTTC. It specifies CASKASGVVETQYF. This chain joins TRBV2 and TRBJ2-5; TRBD2 agrees at 9 bases. The junction had 8 bases not matched to a gene; V was cut back by 7 bases and J by 5 bases. The CDR3 spans 14 residues. Germline V gene lookup returns CDR1 SNHLY and CDR2 FYNNEI.

The chain uses TRBV7-3 and TRBJ2-2; 7 nucleotides agree with TRBD2. J gave up 7 bases and V 7 bases, and 12 bases lay outside the gene matches. The V gene's germline CDR1 is SGHTA and CDR2 FQGTGA. The CDR3 spans 15 residues. In DNA, the CDR3 is TGTGCCAGCACCGACCGCGCGGGAGCGGGCGGGGAGCTGTTTTTT. Amino acids: CASTDRAGAGGELFF.

The genes are TRBV7-9 and TRBJ1-2; D gene ambiguous. CDR1 and CDR2 (germline): SEHNR, FQNEAQ (reference sequence). The V end lost 8 bases, the J end lost 2 bases, and 21 bases lay between the germline ends. The CDR3 runs 16 residues. CDR3 amino acids: CASEGFLARTNYGYTF. The CDR3 nucleotides are TGTGCCAGCGAGGGATTTTTGGCCAGAACCAACTATGGCTACACCTTC.

Turning to this clone: The same CDR3 arises from other DNA sequences in this sample as well. The gene calls are TRBV11-2 and TRBJ2-2; 7 bases fit TRBD1. This CDR3 region has 14 residues. Germline loops: CDR1 SGHAT, CDR2 FQNNGV. The junction had 5 bases not matched to a gene; V was cut back by 3 bases and J by 7 bases. The CDR3 sequence: CASSFTGVGGELFF. DNA of the CDR3: TGTGCCAGCAGCTTCACAGGGGTGGGCGGGGAGCTGTTTTTT.

The gene calls are TRBV27 and TRBJ1-3; possibly TRBD1 for D (6 bases). V lost 6 bases, J lost 3 bases, and 9 bases lay in between. This CDR3 has 13 residues. The germline CDR1 and CDR2 sequences are MNHEY and SMNVEV (reference sequence). CDR3: CASRGAGGNTIYF. CDR3 nucleotides: TGTGCCAGCAGGGGGGCTGGTGGAAACACCATATATTTT.

This chain links TRBV9 with TRBJ1-3, with a possible D match to TRBD1 (5 bases). Trimming took 4 bases from V and 7 from J, leaving 12 bases between them. CDR1 is SGDLS, CDR2 YYNGEE, per germline. This CDR3 is 13 amino acids long. The CDR3 coding sequence is TGTGCCAGCAGCTTCAGGGCGGGGAACACCATATATTTT. This encodes CASSFRAGNTIYF. Drawing the rest from reference TRBV9 and TRBJ1-3, the complete variable domain is DSGVTQTPKHLITATGQRVTLRCSPRSGDLSVYWYQQSLDQGLQFLIQYYNGEERAKGNILERFSAQQFPDLHSELNLSSLELGDSALYFCASSFRAGNTIYFGEGSWLTVV.

This sequence joins TRBV10-3 and TRBJ2-6; maybe TRBD2 (6 bases). V lost 8 bases and J 1 base, leaving 12 bases between the germline ends. Germline loops: CDR1 ENHRY, CDR2 SYGVKD. This CDR3 has 15 residues. The CDR3 nucleotides are TGTGCCATCCCAGGGAGGCCATCTGGGGCCAACGTCCTGACTTTC. This encodes CAIPGRPSGANVLTF.

The chain is built from TRBV2 and TRBJ1-5; D is unresolved. The CDR3 runs to 14 residues. Deletions cut 6 bases from V and 4 bases from J, with 13 bases between. The germline V gene has CDR1 SNHLY and CDR2 FYNNEI. CDR3 region: CASRPSRRNQPQHF. CDR3 coding DNA: TGTGCCAGCAGACCCAGCCGGAGGAATCAGCCCCAGCATTTT.

J is TRBJ2-1 and V is TRBV20-1; 10 bases map to TRBD2. The CDR3 has 15 residues. Looked up from germline, CDR1 is DFQATT and CDR2 is SNEGSKA (reference sequence). After removal of 3 bases from V and 4 bases from J, the junction contained 6 bases not matched to a gene. The CDR3 DNA is TGCAGTGCTAGTGTTGGGACTAGCGCTTACAATGAGCAGTTCTTC. Residues: CSASVGTSAYNEQFF.

This chain links TRBV11-2 with TRBJ2-7, with TRBD2 identical over 7 bases. The V segment lost 1 base and the J segment 12 bases; nucleotides outside the gene matches: 9. The CDR3 runs to 13 residues. Germline V gene data show CDR1 as SGHAT and CDR2 as FQNNGV. CDR3 nucleotides: TGTGCCAGCAGCTTAGTGAGAGCGGGAAAATGGTACTTC. As protein: CASSLVRAGKWYF.

The chain carries TRBV7-9 and TRBJ2-3; 11 positions match TRBD2. V lost 1 base to trimming and J lost 1 base; unmatched junction nucleotides: 7. The germline V gene has CDR1 SEHNR and CDR2 FQNEAQ (reference sequence). The CDR3 length is 18 residues. As DNA, the CDR3 is TGTGCCAGCAGCTTAGGGCTAGCGGGAGGTTCTGGCACAGATACGCAGTATTTT. The encoded protein is CASSLGLAGGSGTDTQYF.

As for this clone: One junction end disagrees with the germline gene, perhaps due to a read error. The chain is built from TRBV7-9 and TRBJ2-2, with 7 bases identical to TRBD1. Per the germline V gene, CDR1 is SEHNR and CDR2 is FQNEAQ (reference sequence). The CDR3 contains 16 residues. DNA for the CDR3: TGTGCCGGCAGCTCCCCGGACAGGAGTTACACCGGGGAGCTGTTTTTT. This gives the protein CAGSSPDRSYTGELFF. The variable domain in full, completed from reference TRBV7-9 and TRBJ2-2, reads DTGVSQNPRHKITKRGQNVTFRCDPISEHNRLYWYRQTLGQGPEFLTYFQNEAQLEKSRLLSDRFSAERPKGSFSTLEIQRTEQGDSAMYLCAGSSPDRSYTGELFFGEGSRLTVL.

CDR3 in amino acids: CASSEKQYTDTQYF. The CDR3 DNA reads TGTGCCAGCAGTGAAAAACAGTACACAGATACGCAGTATTTT. This chain connects TRBV2 to TRBJ2-3; D not resolved. Germline CDR1 reads SNHLY; CDR2 reads FYNNEI. This CDR3 is 14 amino acids long. Trimming removed 2 bases at V and 2 bases at J, with 8 bases between.

J is TRBJ1-1 and V is TRBV12-3 or TRBV12-4, with D possibly matching TRBD1 (6 bases). The CDR3 covers 12 residues. Between the trimmed V and J ends, which lost 5 bases and 8 bases, there was a span of 12 bases. The CDR3 bases are TGTGCCAGCAGTATAATAACAGGGGAAGCTTTCTTT. Its protein product is CASSIITGEAFF.

The chain couples TRBV5-1 to TRBJ1-2; weak D call: TRBD1 (6 bases). With 3 bases removed from V and 9 bases from J, the gap between germline ends came to 18 bases. The CDR3 consists of 14 residues. Germline CDR1 reads SGHRS; CDR2 reads YFSETQ. CDR3 sequence reads: CASSYGTIESRYTF. CDR3 nucleotides: TGCGCCAGCAGCTACGGGACAATTGAGTCTCGCTACACCTTC.

This clone was seen more than once but under ten times. The rearrangement links TRBV6-5 to TRBJ1-2; the D gene is possibly TRBD1 (6 bases). This CDR3 has 12 residues. Between the trimmed V and J ends, which lost 6 bases and 8 bases, there was a span of 13 bases. In germline, CDR1 is MNHEY, CDR2 SVGAGI. CDR3 region: CASSQSRGGYTF. CDR3 DNA sequence: TGTGCCAGCAGCCAAAGTAGGGGGGGCTACACCTTC.

The count of this clone is one. The chain couples TRBV27 to TRBJ1-5; TRBD1 matches 12 bases. Germline assignment: CDR1 MNHEY and CDR2 SMNVEV (reference sequence). Losses at the gene ends were 5 bases for V and 6 bases for J; bases not matched to a gene: 5. This CDR3 contains 15 residues. CDR3 in amino acids: CASSDSGQGAQPQHF. Written as DNA, the CDR3 is TGTGCCAGCAGTGACTCGGGACAGGGGGCTCAGCCCCAGCATTTT.

The rearrangement joins TRBV3-1 (or the pseudogene TRBV3-2) to TRBJ2-1; 8 bases line up with TRBD2. The CDR3 runs 16 residues. The V segment lost 6 bases and the J segment 0 bases; nucleotides outside the gene matches: 7. Germline CDR1 and CDR2: LGHDT and YNNKEL (reference sequence). The CDR3 region has the DNA TGTGCCAGCAGTAGAGCGGGAGTCGCCTCCTACAATGAGCAGTTCTTC. The encoded protein is CASSRAGVASYNEQFF.

This rearrangement joins TRBV24-1 to TRBJ2-7; 8 bases are a match to TRBD1. This CDR3 region has 13 residues. J lost 2 bases, V lost 5 bases, and 1 base had no gene match. Germline V gives CDR1 KGHDR, CDR2 SFDVKD. DNA of the CDR3: TGTGCCACCAGTGCAGGGGGCGCCTACGAGCAGTACTTC. Its protein product is CATSAGGAYEQYF.

The J gene is TRBJ1-6, the V gene TRBV12-3 or TRBV12-4; no definite D call. The CDR3 is 13 amino acids. V was shortened by 6 bases and J by 8 bases, with 11 bases between the two germline ends. The chain's CDR3 is CASSPSNYSPLHF. CDR3 bases: TGTGCCAGCAGCCCGTCTAACTATTCACCCCTCCACTTT.

This sequence joins TRBV18 and TRBJ2-1; 9 bases are a match to TRBD1. V dropped 3 bases and J dropped 6; count of bases not matched to a gene: 3. Germline CDR1 reads KGHSH; CDR2 reads LQKENI. The CDR3 consists of 14 residues. The CDR3 sequence is CASSPGTGINEQFF. In DNA form, the CDR3 reads TGTGCCAGCTCACCCGGGACAGGGATCAATGAGCAGTTCTTC.